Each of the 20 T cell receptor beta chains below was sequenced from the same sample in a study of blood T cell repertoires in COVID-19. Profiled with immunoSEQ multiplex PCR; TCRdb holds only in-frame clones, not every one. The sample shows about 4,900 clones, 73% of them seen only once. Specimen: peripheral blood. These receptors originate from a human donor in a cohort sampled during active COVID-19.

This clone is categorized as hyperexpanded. CDR3: CASSPGPGNLYEQYF. CDR3 nucleotides: TGTGCCAGCAGCCCCGGCCCGGGGAACCTTTACGAGCAGTACTTC. The genes are TRBV7-8 and TRBJ2-7; perhaps TRBD2 as D (5 bases). The germline V gene has CDR1 SGHVS and CDR2 FQNEAQ. V was trimmed by 5 bases and J by 4 bases, leaving 18 bases between them. The CDR3 is 15 amino acids. The full variable domain, its missing parts supplied by reference TRBV7-8 and TRBJ2-7, is GAGVSQSPRYKVAKRGQDVALRCDPISGHVSLFWYQQALGQGPEFLTYFQNEAQLDKSGLPSDRFFAERPEGSVSTLKIQRTQQEDSAVYLCASSPGPGNLYEQYFGPGTRLTVT.

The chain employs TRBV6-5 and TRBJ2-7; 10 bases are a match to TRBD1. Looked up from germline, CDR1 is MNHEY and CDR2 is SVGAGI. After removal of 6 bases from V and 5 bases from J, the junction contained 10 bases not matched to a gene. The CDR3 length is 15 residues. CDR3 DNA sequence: TGTGCCAGCAGATCACCGGGACAGGGGTCCCACGAGCAGTACTTC. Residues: CASRSPGQGSHEQYF.

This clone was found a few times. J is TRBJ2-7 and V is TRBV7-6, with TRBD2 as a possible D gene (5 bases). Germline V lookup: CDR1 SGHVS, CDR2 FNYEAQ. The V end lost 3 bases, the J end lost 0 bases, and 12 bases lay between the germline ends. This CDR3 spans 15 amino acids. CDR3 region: CASSFGSGGSYEQYF. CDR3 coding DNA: TGTGCCAGCAGCTTCGGTTCCGGAGGCTCCTACGAGCAGTACTTC. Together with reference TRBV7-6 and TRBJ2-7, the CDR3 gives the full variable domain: GAGVSQSPRYKVTKRGQDVALRCDPISGHVSLYWYRQALGQGPEFLTYFNYEAQQDKSGLPNDRFSAERPEGSISTLTIQRTEQRDSAMYRCASSFGSGGSYEQYFGPGTRLTVT.

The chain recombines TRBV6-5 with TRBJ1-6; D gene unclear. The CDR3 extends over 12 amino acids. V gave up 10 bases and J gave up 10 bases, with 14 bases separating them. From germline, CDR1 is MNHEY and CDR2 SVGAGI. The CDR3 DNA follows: TGTGCCACCCACCGGGGTTACTCACCCCTCCACTTT. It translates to CATHRGYSPLHF.

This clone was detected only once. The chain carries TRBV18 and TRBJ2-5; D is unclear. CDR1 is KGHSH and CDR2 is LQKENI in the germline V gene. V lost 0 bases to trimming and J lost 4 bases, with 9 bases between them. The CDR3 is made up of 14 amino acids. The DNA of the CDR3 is TGTGCCAGCTCACCACCCCATAGAATAGAGACCCAGTACTTC. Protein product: CASSPPHRIETQYF. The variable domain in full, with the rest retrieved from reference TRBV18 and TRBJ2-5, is NAGVMQNPRHLVRRRGQEARLRCSPMKGHSHVYWYRQLPEEGLKFMVYLQKENIIDESGMPKERFSAEFPKEGPSILRIQQVVRGDSAAYFCASSPPHRIETQYFGPGTRLLVL.

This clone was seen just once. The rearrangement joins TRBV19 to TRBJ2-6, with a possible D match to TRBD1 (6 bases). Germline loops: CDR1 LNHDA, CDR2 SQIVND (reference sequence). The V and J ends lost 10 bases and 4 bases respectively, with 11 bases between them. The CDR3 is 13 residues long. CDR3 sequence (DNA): TGTGCCACCGGGACAAACGGGGCCAACGTCCTGACTTTC. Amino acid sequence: CATGTNGANVLTF.

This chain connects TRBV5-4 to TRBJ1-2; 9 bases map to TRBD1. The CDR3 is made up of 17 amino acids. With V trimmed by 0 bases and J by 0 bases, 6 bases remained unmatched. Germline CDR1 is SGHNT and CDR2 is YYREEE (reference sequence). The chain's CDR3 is CASSLALTGGANYGYTF. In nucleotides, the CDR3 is TGTGCCAGCAGCTTGGCTTTAACAGGGGGCGCTAACTATGGCTACACCTTC.

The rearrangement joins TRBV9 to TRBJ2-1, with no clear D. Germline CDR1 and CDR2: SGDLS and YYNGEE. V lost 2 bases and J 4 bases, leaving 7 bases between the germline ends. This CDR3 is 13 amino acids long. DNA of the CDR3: TGTGCCAGCAGCGTGAAGAGTTACAATGAGCAGTTCTTC. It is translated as CASSVKSYNEQFF.

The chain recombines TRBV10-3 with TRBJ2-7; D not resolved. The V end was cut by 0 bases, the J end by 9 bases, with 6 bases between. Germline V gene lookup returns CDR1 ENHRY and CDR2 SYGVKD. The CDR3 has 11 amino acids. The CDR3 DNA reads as TGTGCCATCAGTGAGTCCGTATGGCAGTACTTC. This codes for CAISESVWQYF.

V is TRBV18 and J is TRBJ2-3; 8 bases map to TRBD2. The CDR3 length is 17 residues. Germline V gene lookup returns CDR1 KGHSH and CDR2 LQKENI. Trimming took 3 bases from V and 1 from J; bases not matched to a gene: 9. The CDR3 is CASSPYTPGLGTDTQYF. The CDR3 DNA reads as TGTGCCAGCTCACCGTATACCCCGGGACTAGGCACAGATACGCAGTATTTT. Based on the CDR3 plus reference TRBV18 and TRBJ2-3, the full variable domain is NAGVMQNPRHLVRRRGQEARLRCSPMKGHSHVYWYRQLPEEGLKFMVYLQKENIIDESGMPKERFSAEFPKEGPSILRIQQVVRGDSAAYFCASSPYTPGLGTDTQYFGPGTRLTVL.

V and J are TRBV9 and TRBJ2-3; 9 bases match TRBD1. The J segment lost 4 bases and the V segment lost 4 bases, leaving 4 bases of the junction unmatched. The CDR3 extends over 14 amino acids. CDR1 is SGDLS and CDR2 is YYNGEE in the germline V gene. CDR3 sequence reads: CASSRQGDADTQYF. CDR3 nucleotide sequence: TGTGCCAGCAGCAGACAGGGGGATGCAGATACGCAGTATTTT.

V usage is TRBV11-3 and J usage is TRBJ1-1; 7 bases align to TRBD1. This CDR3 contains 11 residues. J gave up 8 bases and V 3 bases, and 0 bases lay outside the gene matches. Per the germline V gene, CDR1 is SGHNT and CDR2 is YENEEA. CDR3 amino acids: CASSLGQEAFF. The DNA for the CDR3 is TGTGCCAGCAGCTTGGGACAGGAAGCTTTCTTT.

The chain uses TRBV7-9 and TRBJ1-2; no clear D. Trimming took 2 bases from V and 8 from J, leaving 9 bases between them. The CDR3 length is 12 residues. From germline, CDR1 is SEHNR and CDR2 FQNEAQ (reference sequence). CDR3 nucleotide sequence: TGTGCCAGCAGCTTAAGGCCCGGGGGCTACACCTTC. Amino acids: CASSLRPGGYTF.

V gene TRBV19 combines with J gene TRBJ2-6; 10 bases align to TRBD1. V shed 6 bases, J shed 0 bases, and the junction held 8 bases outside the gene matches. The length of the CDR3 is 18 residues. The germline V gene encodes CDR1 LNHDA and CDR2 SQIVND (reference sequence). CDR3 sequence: CASRRTGGILSGANVLTF. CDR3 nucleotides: TGTGCCAGTAGGCGGACAGGGGGAATTCTCTCTGGGGCCAACGTCCTGACTTTC.

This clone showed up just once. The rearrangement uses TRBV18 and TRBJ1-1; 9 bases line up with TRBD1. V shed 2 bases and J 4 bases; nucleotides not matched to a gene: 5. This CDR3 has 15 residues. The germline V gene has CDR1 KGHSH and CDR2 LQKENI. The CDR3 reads CASSPSGTGTTEAFF. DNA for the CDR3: TGTGCCAGCTCACCATCGGGGACAGGGACCACTGAAGCTTTCTTT.

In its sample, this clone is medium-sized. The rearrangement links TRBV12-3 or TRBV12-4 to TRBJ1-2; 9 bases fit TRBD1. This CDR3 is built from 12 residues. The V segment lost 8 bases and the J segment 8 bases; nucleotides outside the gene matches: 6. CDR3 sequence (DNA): TGTGCCAGCCGGGACAGGGTAAGAGGCTACACCTTC. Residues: CASRDRVRGYTF.

The DNA of the CDR3 is TGCGCCAGCAGTCAATCACCGGATGAGCAGTTCTTC. Amino acid sequence: CASSQSPDEQFF. The V gene is TRBV23-1, the J gene TRBJ2-1; D remains ambiguous. TRBV23-1 is reported as an ORF; its role is uncertain. The CDR3 consists of 12 residues. Between the trimmed V and J ends, which lost 0 bases and 8 bases, there was a span of 5 bases.

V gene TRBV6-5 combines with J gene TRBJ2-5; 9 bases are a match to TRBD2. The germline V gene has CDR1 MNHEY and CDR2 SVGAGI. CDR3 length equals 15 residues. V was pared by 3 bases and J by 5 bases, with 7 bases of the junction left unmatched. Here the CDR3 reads CASSYGRLAGETQYF. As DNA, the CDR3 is TGTGCCAGCAGTTATGGTCGGCTAGCGGGGGAGACCCAGTACTTC.

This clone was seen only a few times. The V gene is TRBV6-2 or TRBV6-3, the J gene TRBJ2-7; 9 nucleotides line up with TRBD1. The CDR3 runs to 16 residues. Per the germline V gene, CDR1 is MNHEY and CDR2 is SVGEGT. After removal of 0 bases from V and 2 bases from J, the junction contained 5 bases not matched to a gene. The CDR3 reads CASSYSNRGPTYEQYF. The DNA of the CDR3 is TGTGCCAGCAGTTACTCTAACAGGGGGCCAACCTACGAGCAGTACTTC.

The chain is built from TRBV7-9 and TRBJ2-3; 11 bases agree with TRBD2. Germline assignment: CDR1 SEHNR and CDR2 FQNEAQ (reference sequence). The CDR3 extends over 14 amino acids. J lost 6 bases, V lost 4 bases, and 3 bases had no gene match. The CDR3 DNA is TGTGCCAGCAGCTCTAGCGGGGGGAAGGATACGCAGTATTTT. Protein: CASSSSGGKDTQYF.